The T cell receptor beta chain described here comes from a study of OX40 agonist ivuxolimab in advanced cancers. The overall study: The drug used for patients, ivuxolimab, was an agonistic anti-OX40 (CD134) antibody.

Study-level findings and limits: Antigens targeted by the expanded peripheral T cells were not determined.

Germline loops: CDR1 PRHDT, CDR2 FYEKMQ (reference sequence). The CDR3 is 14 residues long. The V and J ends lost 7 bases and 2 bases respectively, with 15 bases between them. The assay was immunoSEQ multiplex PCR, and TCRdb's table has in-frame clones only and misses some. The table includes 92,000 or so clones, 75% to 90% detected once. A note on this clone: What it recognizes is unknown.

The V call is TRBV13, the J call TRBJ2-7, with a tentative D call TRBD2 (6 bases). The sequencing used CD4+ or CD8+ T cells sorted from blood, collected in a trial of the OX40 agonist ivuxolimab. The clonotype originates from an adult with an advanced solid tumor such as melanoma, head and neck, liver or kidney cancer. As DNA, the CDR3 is TGTGCCAGCACCCTTGGGACTGGGGCCTACGAGCAGTACTTC. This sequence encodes CASTLGTGAYEQYF.